This T cell receptor beta chain was sequenced during a study of preoperative IRX-2 immunotherapy in early breast cancer. This clone was counted only a few times. Stated treatment: preoperative locoregional IRX-2 cytokine immunotherapy. This phase Ib study tested locoregional IRX-2 cytokine immunotherapy given before surgery. TCRdb keeps only in-frame clones here, not all; method: immunoSEQ multiplex PCR. The repertoire holds about 27,000 clones, with around 75% as singletons. The clonotype was recovered from a human donor with breast cancer. This material consisted of lymph node tissue, taken before IRX-2 immunotherapy.

The DNA of the CDR3 is TGTGCCAGCAGCTCTCCCGGGACAGCGGGCGATTATGGCTACACCTTC. This gives the protein CASSSPGTAGDYGYTF. The chain links TRBV11-3 to TRBJ1-2, with 7 bases lining up with TRBD1. The V and J ends lost 4 bases and 5 bases, in that order; junction bases with no gene match: 13. Germline-derived CDR1 and CDR2 are SGHNT and YENEEA. The CDR3 has 16 amino acids.